This TCR beta chain stems from a study of PD-1 blockade in classical Hodgkin lymphoma. Study observations and caveats: The study reported lower baseline TCR diversity in newly diagnosed patients than in healthy donors.

As for this clone: The antigen is not known.

The length of the CDR3 is 14 residues. Looked up from germline, CDR1 is SGHRS and CDR2 is YFSETQ. The V end was cut by 3 bases, the J end by 6 bases, with 13 bases between. Relapses following autologous stem cell transplantation were seen in all patients, with brentuximab vedotin exposure varying. This table comes from immunoSEQ multiplex PCR, and its TCRdb copy is limited to in-frame clones, with some not included. The table lists 95,000 to 120,000 clones, 80% to 90% of them singletons, with roughly 21% in the top ten. J is TRBJ2-1 and V is TRBV5-1; D may be TRBD2 (6 bases). Sequenced material: peripheral blood mononuclear cells (PBMCs), taken before the second cycle of nivolumab. The clonotype comes from a human donor with classical Hodgkin lymphoma. The CDR3, as DNA: TGCGCCAGCAGCTCCCCGGGACTCAGCAATGAGCAGTTCTTC. Its translation is CASSSPGLSNEQFF.